Shown below are 32 T cell receptor beta chains from a single sample sequenced in a study of blood T cells in healthy people across ages. A second PCR of roughly 7 to 11 cycles used a sample-barcoded 5' primer and a J-beta primer mix. MiXCR, applied by TCRdb to the 5' RACE reads, yields one record per CDR3 protein. The repertoire holds about 1.5 million distinct CDR3 sequences, with 35% to 45% as singletons. The material sequenced was blood. The receptors shown here come from a woman younger than 35 in good health.

The chain is built from TRBV20-1 and TRBJ1-6; D ambiguous. The CDR3 loop spans 14 amino acids. Per germline, CDR1 DFQATT and CDR2 SNEGSKA (reference sequence). Deletions cut 1 base from V and 5 bases from J, with 9 bases between. The CDR3 region has the DNA TGCAGTGCTAGAGGAGGCGGAAATAATTCACCCCTCCACTTT. This encodes CSARGGGNNSPLHF.

The genes are TRBV6-5 and TRBJ2-2; 7 bases agree with TRBD1. With 5 bases clipped from V and 4 bases from J, the junction kept 7 bases outside the gene matches. CDR3 length: 15 amino acids. Germline V gene lookup returns CDR1 MNHEY and CDR2 SVGAGI. CDR3 nucleotides: TGTGCCAGCAGTACCCGACAGGGCGGCACCGGGGAGCTGTTTTTT. This encodes CASSTRQGGTGELFF.

The chain joins TRBV18 to TRBJ2-1; maybe TRBD2 (5 bases). Near its end, the DNA agrees better with TRBJ2-7, so the J call may be wrong. CDR3 length: 18 residues. Germline values: CDR1 KGHSH, CDR2 LQKENI. The CDR3 nucleotides are TGTGCCAGCTCACCACCCGGACTTCTTAAAAACTCCTACAATGAGCAGTACTTC. Its translation is CASSPPGLLKNSYNEQYF.

The rearrangement joins TRBV20-1 to TRBJ2-3; no clear D gene. The germline V gene has CDR1 DFQATT and CDR2 SNEGSKA (reference sequence). V lost 0 bases to trimming and J lost 2 bases, with 12 bases between them. The length of the CDR3 is 15 residues. This CDR3 reads CSARDRQLLTDTQYF. CDR3 in DNA: TGCAGTGCTAGAGATAGACAACTCCTCACAGATACGCAGTATTTT.

This clonotype turned up a few times. V gene TRBV12-3 or TRBV12-4 combines with J gene TRBJ1-2; no definite D call. This CDR3 contains 16 residues. Trimming pared 2 bases from V and 0 bases from J, leaving 13 bases between. CDR3 loop: CASSLWERIANYGYTF. The CDR3 DNA sequence: TGTGCCAGCAGTTTATGGGAGAGGATAGCTAACTATGGCTACACCTTC.

The CDR3 loop is CASRVSGKRQRNEKLFF. In DNA, the CDR3 is TGTGCCAGCAGAGTCTCCGGTAAAAGACAACGTAATGAAAAACTGTTTTTT. J is TRBJ1-4 and V is TRBV28; D gene ambiguous. This CDR3 is built from 17 residues. The V end lost 6 bases, the J end lost 4 bases, and 21 bases lay between the germline ends. Germline assignment: CDR1 MDHEN and CDR2 SYDVKM.

This clonotype was observed a few times. The rearrangement joins TRBV11-2 to TRBJ1-3; 8 nucleotides line up with TRBD1. V lost 5 bases and J lost 4; bases outside the gene matches: 4. The germline V gene has CDR1 SGHAT and CDR2 FQNNGV. This CDR3 has 14 residues. CDR3: CASSHRDRGNTIYF. CDR3 DNA sequence: TGTGCCAGCAGCCATAGGGACAGGGGAAACACCATATATTTT.

This clonotype was seen just once. The rearrangement links TRBV21-1 to TRBJ2-1; TRBD2, the D gene given by the table, was not confirmed from the DNA. TRBV21-1 is termed a pseudogene. This CDR3 has 19 amino acids. Here the CDR3 reads CASTWTSGRGCNSYNEQFF. The CDR3 nucleotides read TGTGCCAGCACCTGGACTAGCGGGAGGGGATGTAACTCCTACAATGAGCAGTTCTTC.

This clonotype was counted only a few times. The chain recombines TRBV7-6 with TRBJ2-7, with D possibly TRBD2 on 6 matching bases. V lost 3 bases and J lost 7, with 10 bases in between. There are 12 residues in the CDR3. CDR1 SGHVS and CDR2 FNYEAQ come from the germline V gene. The CDR3 DNA sequence: TGTGCCAGCAGCTTGCACGGGGGTGAGCAGTACTTC. This codes for CASSLHGGEQYF.

The chain has TRBV20-1 and TRBJ2-1, with D tentatively TRBD2 (5 bases). Germline loops: CDR1 DFQATT, CDR2 SNEGSKA (reference sequence). The V gene lost 1 base and the J gene lost 3 bases, with 13 bases spanning the gap. The CDR3 length is 15 residues. The CDR3 sequence is CSARVRAGGYNEQFF. The CDR3, as DNA: TGCAGTGCTAGAGTACGAGCAGGAGGCTACAATGAGCAGTTCTTC.

The CDR3 protein is CASSSTGRPEKLFF. Written as DNA, the CDR3 is TGTGCCAGCAGCAGCACAGGGAGACCGGAAAAACTGTTTTTT. The chain employs TRBV7-2 and TRBJ1-4; maybe TRBD1 (6 bases). Trimming took off 5 bases at V and 8 bases at J, with 15 bases between the two ends. Looked up from germline, CDR1 is SGHTA and CDR2 is FQGNSA. CDR3 size: 14 residues.

This chain links TRBV28 with TRBJ1-2, with no clear D. Germline CDR1 MDHEN, CDR2 SYDVKM. The CDR3 runs to 12 residues. The V and J ends lost 4 bases and 8 bases respectively, with 11 bases between them. The CDR3 is CASSSTNGGYTF. CDR3 bases: TGTGCCAGCAGTTCCACAAATGGCGGCTACACCTTC.

This clonotype was seen only once. The chain carries TRBV18 and TRBJ2-5; D is unclear. CDR3 length equals 15 residues. CDR1 and CDR2 (germline): KGHSH, LQKENI. Trimming took 2 bases from V and 11 from J, leaving 21 bases between them. The CDR3 protein is CASSPVVTSYNEQYF. The CDR3 DNA is TGTGCCAGCTCACCAGTAGTCACCTCCTACAATGAGCAGTACTTC.

Of note for this clonotype: This may be a read error, as it is one base from a much larger clone. The V gene is TRBV27, the J gene TRBJ1-4; no firm D call. The CDR3 loop spans 11 amino acids. Germline-derived CDR1 and CDR2 are MNHEY and SMNVEV (reference sequence). The CDR3 loop is CAGSSGEKLFF. CDR3 in DNA: TGTGCCGGCAGTTCCGGGGAAAAACTGTTTTTT.

The J gene is TRBJ2-1, the V gene TRBV4-3; D not resolved. V lost 1 base, J lost 6 bases, and 13 bases lay in between. The CDR3 is 15 residues long. Germline loops: CDR1 LGHNA, CDR2 YSLEER. CDR3 amino acids: CASSQAIGEPNEQFF. The DNA of the CDR3 is TGCGCCAGCAGCCAAGCCATCGGAGAACCCAATGAGCAGTTCTTC.

This clonotype was detected a few times. This chain links TRBV7-9 with TRBJ1-4; no firm D call. There are 17 residues in the CDR3. Per the germline V gene, CDR1 is SEHNR and CDR2 is FQNEAQ (reference sequence). Trimming took 0 bases from V and 0 from J, leaving 11 bases between them. The CDR3 DNA reads TGTGCCAGCAGCTTAGCCGACGCAGGAACAACTAATGAAAAACTGTTTTTT. Its translation is CASSLADAGTTNEKLFF.

The chain has TRBV20-1 and TRBJ1-6, with 10 bases matching TRBD1. CDR1 and CDR2 from the germline V gene are DFQATT and SNEGSKA (reference sequence). With 3 bases clipped from V and 9 bases from J, the junction kept 8 bases outside the gene matches. This CDR3 is built from 15 residues. In DNA form, the CDR3 reads TGCAGTGCTAGGGACCCGGGACAGGGGACTTCACCCCTCCACTTT. This sequence encodes CSARDPGQGTSPLHF.

The chain joins TRBV7-9 to TRBJ2-1; D remains ambiguous. The V end was cut by 7 bases, the J end by 2 bases, with 15 bases between. The length of the CDR3 is 15 residues. Germline CDR1 and CDR2: SEHNR and FQNEAQ (reference sequence). CDR3 sequence: CASTSRPRPYNEQFF. DNA for the CDR3: TGTGCCAGCACCTCCAGGCCACGACCCTACAATGAGCAGTTCTTC.

The genes are TRBV20-1 and TRBJ1-6; TRBD1 matches at 8 bases. V shed 0 bases, J shed 3 bases, and the junction held 7 bases outside the gene matches. The CDR3 runs 17 residues. Germline values: CDR1 DFQATT, CDR2 SNEGSKA (reference sequence). CDR3 nucleotide sequence: TGCAGTGCTAGAGATAGGCGGACAGGGATCTATAATTCACCCCTCCACTTT. This codes for CSARDRRTGIYNSPLHF.

A single count supports this clonotype. The genes are TRBV4-3 and TRBJ2-4; 9 nucleotides match TRBD1. The J call may be in error: the DNA end matches TRBJ2-7 better. From germline, CDR1 is LGHNA and CDR2 YSLEER. The length of the CDR3 is 15 residues. The CDR3 reads CASSQEDRGIYEQYF. The CDR3 coding sequence is TGCGCCAGCAGCCAAGAGGACAGGGGCATTTACGAGCAGTACTTC.

V is TRBV10-3 and J is TRBJ2-1, with 9 positions matching TRBD1. The CDR3 contains 15 residues. Germline V CDR1 and CDR2: ENHRY, SYGVKD. The J segment lost 8 bases and the V segment lost 2 bases, leaving 7 bases of the junction unmatched. The CDR3 sequence is CAISERDRVGHEQFF. In nucleotides, the CDR3 is TGTGCCATCAGTGAGCGGGACAGGGTAGGTCATGAGCAGTTCTTC.

V usage is TRBV7-8 and J usage is TRBJ1-6, with a weak D call TRBD1 (5 bases). Germline V gives CDR1 SGHVS, CDR2 FQNEAQ. The V end lost 8 bases, the J end lost 1 base, and 12 bases lay between the germline ends. The CDR3 sequence is 15 residues long. The CDR3 region has the DNA TGTGCCAGCTTGGGGGGGGAATCCTATAATTCACCCCTCCACTTT. Amino acids: CASLGGESYNSPLHF. The whole variable domain, filled in from reference TRBV7-8 and TRBJ1-6, reads GAGVSQSPRYKVAKRGQDVALRCDPISGHVSLFWYQQALGQGPEFLTYFQNEAQLDKSGLPSDRFFAERPEGSVSTLKIQRTQQEDSAVYLCASLGGESYNSPLHFGNGTRLTVT.

CDR3 in DNA: TGTGCCAGCAGCTCGACTAGCGGGAGCACCCACAATGAGCAGTTCTTC. This translates into CASSSTSGSTHNEQFF. The chain links TRBV7-3 to TRBJ2-1; 12 bases are shared with TRBD2. This CDR3 region has 16 residues. Germline V CDR1 and CDR2: SGHTA, FQGTGA. The V and J ends lost 4 bases and 5 bases, in that order; junction bases with no gene match: 6.

The sample holds a few counts of this clonotype. V is TRBV10-3 and J is TRBJ1-6, with D perhaps TRBD1 (5 bases). The CDR3 is 16 residues long. From germline, CDR1 is ENHRY and CDR2 SYGVKD. V lost 0 bases to trimming and J lost 5 bases, with 11 bases between them. The CDR3 spells CAISESVGGHNSPLHF. The DNA of the CDR3 is TGTGCCATCAGTGAGTCCGTTGGGGGTCATAATTCACCCCTCCACTTT.

In its sample, this clonotype was seen many times. This rearrangement joins TRBV5-1 to TRBJ1-1; 7 bases fit TRBD1. CDR1 and CDR2 (germline): SGHRS, YFSETQ. The CDR3 is made up of 16 amino acids. Trimming took 3 bases from V and 5 from J; bases not matched to a gene: 13. The CDR3 here is CASSSAYRGGKTEAFF. The CDR3 region has the DNA TGCGCCAGCAGCTCGGCTTACAGGGGAGGTAAAACTGAAGCTTTCTTT.

This clonotype has just a few counts. The V and J genes are TRBV5-6 and TRBJ2-3, with TRBD2 matching 12 bases. V lost 4 bases to trimming and J lost 7 bases; unmatched junction nucleotides: 10. The CDR3 has 16 residues. Looked up from germline, CDR1 is SGHDT and CDR2 is YYEEEE. The CDR3: CASSRWGLAGFNTQYF. CDR3 nucleotides: TGTGCCAGCAGCCGATGGGGACTAGCGGGTTTTAATACGCAGTATTTT. The full variable domain, completed using reference TRBV5-6 and TRBJ2-3, is DAGVTQSPTHLIKTRGQQVTLRCSPKSGHDTVSWYQQALGQGPQFIFQYYEEEERQRGNFPDRFSGHQFPNYSSELNVNALLLGDSALYLCASSRWGLAGFNTQYFGPGTRLTVL.

CDR3 nucleotides: TGTGCCAGCATCCCGGGACAGGGCGAGCAGTACTTC. Translated, it gives CASIPGQGEQYF. The chain is built from TRBV7-8 and TRBJ2-7; 9 bases fit TRBD1. The length of the CDR3 is 12 residues. CDR1 and CDR2 from the germline V gene are SGHVS and FQNEAQ. The ends lost 7 bases at V and 6 bases at J; junction bases unmatched: 4.

The chain has TRBV7-9 and TRBJ2-5; maybe TRBD2 (5 bases). The CDR3 runs to 15 residues. CDR1 is SEHNR and CDR2 is FQNEAQ in the germline V gene (reference sequence). Trimming removed 1 base at V and 2 bases at J, with 11 bases between. CDR3 bases: TGTGCCAGCAGCTTAGTTAGAGCGGAACAAGAGACCCAGTACTTC. This translates into CASSLVRAEQETQYF.

This chain uses TRBV19 with TRBJ2-1; no reliable D call. The CDR3 runs 13 residues. Trimming pared 7 bases from V and 4 bases from J, leaving 11 bases between. The germline V gene encodes CDR1 LNHDA and CDR2 SQIVND (reference sequence). The CDR3 loop is CASTGFGYNEQFF. The DNA of the CDR3 is TGTGCCAGTACAGGCTTCGGATACAATGAGCAGTTCTTC.

This clonotype was detected many times. The rearrangement links TRBV12-3 or TRBV12-4 to TRBJ1-4; D is unclear. V gave up 6 bases and J gave up 4 bases, with 12 bases separating them. CDR3 length: 14 residues. CDR3 sequence reads: CASSRAGFNEKLFF. The CDR3 bases are TGTGCCAGCAGCCGGGCCGGATTTAATGAAAAACTGTTTTTT.

J is TRBJ2-7 and V is TRBV5-1; D could derive from TRBD1 or TRBD2 (6 bases each). Germline loops: CDR1 SGHRS, CDR2 YFSETQ. Trimming pared 2 bases from V and 11 bases from J, leaving 17 bases between. The CDR3 is made up of 13 amino acids. CDR3 DNA sequence: TGCGCCAGCAGCTTCAACGGGGGCTTTGGCGAGTACTTC. It encodes CASSFNGGFGEYF.

This clonotype was counted only a few times. The rearrangement uses TRBV4-1 and TRBJ1-4; no definite D call. From germline, CDR1 is MGHRA and CDR2 YSYEKL. The ends were cut back, 6 bases at V and 8 bases at J, with 19 bases in the middle. The CDR3 runs to 15 residues. The CDR3 DNA reads as TGCGCCAGCAGTCCTTCCCCTCTGGGAGACGAAAAACTGTTTTTT. Translated: CASSPSPLGDEKLFF.